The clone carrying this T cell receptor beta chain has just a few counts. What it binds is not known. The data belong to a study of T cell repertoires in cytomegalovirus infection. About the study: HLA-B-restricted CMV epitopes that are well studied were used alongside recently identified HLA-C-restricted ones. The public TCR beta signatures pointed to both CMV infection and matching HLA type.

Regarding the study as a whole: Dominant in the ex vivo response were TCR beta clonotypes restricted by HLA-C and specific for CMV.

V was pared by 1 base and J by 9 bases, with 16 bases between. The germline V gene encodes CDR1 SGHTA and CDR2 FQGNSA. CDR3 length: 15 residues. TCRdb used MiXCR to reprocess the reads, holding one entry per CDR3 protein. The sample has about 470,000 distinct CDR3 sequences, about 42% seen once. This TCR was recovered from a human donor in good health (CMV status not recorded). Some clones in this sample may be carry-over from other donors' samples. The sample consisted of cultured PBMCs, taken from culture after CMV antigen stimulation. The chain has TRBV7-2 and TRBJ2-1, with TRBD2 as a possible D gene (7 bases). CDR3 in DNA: TGTGCCAGCAGCTTAGGGGGGGGCCTAGTTATTGAGCAGTTCTTC. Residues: CASSLGGGLVIEQFF.